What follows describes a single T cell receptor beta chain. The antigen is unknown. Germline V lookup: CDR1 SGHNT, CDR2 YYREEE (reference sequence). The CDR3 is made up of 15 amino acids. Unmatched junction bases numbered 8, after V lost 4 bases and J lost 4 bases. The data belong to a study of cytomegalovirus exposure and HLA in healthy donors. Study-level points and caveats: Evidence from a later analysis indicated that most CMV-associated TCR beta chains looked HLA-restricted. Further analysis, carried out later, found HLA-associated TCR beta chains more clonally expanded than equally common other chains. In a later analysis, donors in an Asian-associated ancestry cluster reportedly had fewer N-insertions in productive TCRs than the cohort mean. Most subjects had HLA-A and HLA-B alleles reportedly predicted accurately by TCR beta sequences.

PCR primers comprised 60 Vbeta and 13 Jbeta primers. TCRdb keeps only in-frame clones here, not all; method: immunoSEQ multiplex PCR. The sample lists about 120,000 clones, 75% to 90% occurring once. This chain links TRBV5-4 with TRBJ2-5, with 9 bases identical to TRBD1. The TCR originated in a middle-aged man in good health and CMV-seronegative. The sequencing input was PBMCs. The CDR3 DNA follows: TGTGCCAGCAGCCAACAGGGGGCAGGAGGAGAGACCCAGTACTTC. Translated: CASSQQGAGGETQYF.